This T cell receptor beta chain was found in a study of beta chain features in type 1 diabetes. The entirety of the isolated RNA underwent reverse transcription, so expressed TCRB transcripts were sequenced. The assay was immunoSEQ multiplex PCR, and TCRdb's table has in-frame clones only and misses some. The repertoire includes around 150,000 clones, roughly 8% of them detected once, and about 0.6% sits in the top ten. The CDR3 has 11 amino acids. V lost 6 bases, J lost 3 bases, and 6 bases lay in between. From germline, CDR1 is MNHEY and CDR2 SMNVEV (reference sequence). The rearrangement joins TRBV27 to TRBJ2-7; D is possibly TRBD2 (5 bases). This receptor was taken from a man between 18 and 29 years old in good health. Sequenced: central memory CD4+ T cells from blood. The CDR3 DNA sequence: TGTGCCAGCAGCGACTACTACGAGCAGTACTTC. This encodes CASSDYYEQYF.